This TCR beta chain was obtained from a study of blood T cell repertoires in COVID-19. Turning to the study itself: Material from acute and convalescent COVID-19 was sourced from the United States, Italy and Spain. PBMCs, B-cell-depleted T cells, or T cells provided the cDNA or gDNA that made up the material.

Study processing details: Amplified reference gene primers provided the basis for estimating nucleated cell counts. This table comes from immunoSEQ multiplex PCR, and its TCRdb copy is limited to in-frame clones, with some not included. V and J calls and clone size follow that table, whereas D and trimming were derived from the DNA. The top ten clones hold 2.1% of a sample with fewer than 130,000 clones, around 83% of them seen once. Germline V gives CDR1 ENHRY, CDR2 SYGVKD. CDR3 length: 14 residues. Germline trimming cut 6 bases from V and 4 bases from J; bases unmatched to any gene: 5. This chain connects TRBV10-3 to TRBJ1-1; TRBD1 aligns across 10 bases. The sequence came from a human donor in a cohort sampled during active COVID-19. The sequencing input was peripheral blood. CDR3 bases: TGTGCCATCAGGGGGACAGGGGTGAGCACTGAAGCTTTCTTT. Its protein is CAIRGTGVSTEAFF.